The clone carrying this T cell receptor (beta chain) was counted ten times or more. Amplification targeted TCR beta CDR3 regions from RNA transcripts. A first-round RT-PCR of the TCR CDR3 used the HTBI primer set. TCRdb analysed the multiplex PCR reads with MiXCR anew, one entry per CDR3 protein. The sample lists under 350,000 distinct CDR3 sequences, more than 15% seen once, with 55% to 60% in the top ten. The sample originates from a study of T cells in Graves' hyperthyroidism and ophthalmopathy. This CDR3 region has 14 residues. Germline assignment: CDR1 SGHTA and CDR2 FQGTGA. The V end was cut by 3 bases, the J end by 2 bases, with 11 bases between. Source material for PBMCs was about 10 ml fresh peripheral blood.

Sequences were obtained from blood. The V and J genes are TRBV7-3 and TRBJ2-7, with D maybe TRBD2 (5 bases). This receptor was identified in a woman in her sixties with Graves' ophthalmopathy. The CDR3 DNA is TGTGCCAGCAGCTTCGCCGGAGGAGCCTACGAGCAGTACTTC. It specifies CASSFAGGAYEQYF.